This T cell receptor beta chain is from a study of human T cells and chemical hapten exposure. This clonotype was seen many times. Its antigen is unidentified. Total RNA came from unfractionated whole blood. Between the trimmed V and J ends, which lost 7 bases and 6 bases, there was a span of 17 bases. The CDR3 contains 14 residues. Per germline, CDR1 ENHRY and CDR2 SYGVKD. Separate cDNA molecules received unique molecular identifiers, which the library attached to them. Per the original methods: Sample TCR counts, which ranged from roughly 20,000 to 750,000, had a median of approximately 95,000. TCRdb re-called the 5' RACE reads through MiXCR, storing one row per CDR3 protein. The V and J calls follow TCRdb's processing rather than the paper's. This sample yields some 150,000 distinct CDR3 sequences, of which around 4.4% are seen a single time; around 1.5% belongs to the top ten. Study-wide points: Following DPC sensitization, TCRs present above 1 in 1000 frequency showed no change.

The receptor's source is a female donor in good health. The chain employs TRBV10-3 and TRBJ2-3; no clear D gene. The CDR3 sequence is CAIIQDPTFDTQYF. CDR3 bases: TGTGCCATCATTCAAGATCCAACCTTTGATACGCAGTATTTT.